Listed below are T cell receptor beta chains from one sample, sequenced in a study of cytomegalovirus exposure and HLA in healthy donors. Repertoires were generated with immunoSEQ multiplex PCR, while TCRdb's copy carries only in-frame clones and drops some. Of more than 130,000 clones in the sample, 80% were seen once. Material for sequencing was PBMCs. The origin of the receptors is a man aged 35-49 years in good health and CMV-seropositive. Each CDR3 is given with its conserved first and last residue. The order of the fields is J gene, D gene, clone size, V gene, CDR3 protein, CDR3 DNA. D genes are given only for firm matches. Some rows have no size entry. The others give once, few or many, or a class for an expanded clone.

TRBJ1-6 | TRBD1 | - | TRBV18 | CASSLQTGGSSPLHF | TGTGCCAGCTCCCTTCAGACAGGGGGTAGTTCACCCCTCCACTTT
TRBJ1-1 | - | - | TRBV2 | CARRMEAAEAFF | TGTGCCAGAAGGATGGAAGCGGCTGAAGCTTTCTTT
TRBJ2-7 | TRBD2 | once | TRBV29-1 | CSVEESGRGSEQYF | TGCAGCGTTGAAGAGAGCGGGAGAGGAAGCGAGCAGTACTTC
TRBJ1-3 | TRBD1 | - | TRBV28 | CASSLLGQAGNTIYF | TGTGCCAGCAGTTTATTGGGACAGGCAGGAAACACCATATATTTT
TRBJ2-3 | TRBD2 | - | TRBV4-3 | CASSQDLAGGTDTQYF | TGCGCCAGCAGCCAAGATCTAGCGGGGGGCACAGATACGCAGTATTTT
TRBJ1-1 | - | once | TRBV5-5 | CASSNLGQGAFEAFF | TGTGCCAGCAGCAATTTAGGGCAGGGTGCGTTTGAAGCTTTCTTT
TRBJ2-1 | - | - | TRBV2 | CASSESRGQTYNEQFF | TGTGCCAGCAGTGAAAGTCGAGGACAGACATACAATGAGCAGTTCTTC
TRBJ1-6 | TRBD1 | - | TRBV6-4 | CASSPGTGASPLHF | TGTGCCAGCAGTCCCGGGACAGGGGCATCACCCCTCCACTTT
TRBJ2-2 | TRBD2 | - | TRBV5-1 | CASSPGLAGPPWGTGELFF | TGCGCCAGCAGCCCGGGACTAGCGGGACCCCCTTGGGGCACCGGGGAGCTGTTTTTT
TRBJ2-7 | - | - | TRBV4-1 | CASSGAGEQYF | TGCGCCAGCAGTGGGGCGGGGGAGCAGTACTTC
TRBJ2-7 | - | - | TRBV5-5 | CASSIPVGGEQYF | TGTGCCAGCAGCATACCGGTCGGGGGAGAGCAGTACTTC
TRBJ2-1 | TRBD2 | once | TRBV7-2 | CASSLRLAGGLGGEQFF | TGTGCCAGCAGCCTACGACTAGCGGGGGGGCTAGGTGGTGAGCAGTTCTTC
TRBJ1-3 | - | - | TRBV12-5 | CASGFGGGGPGNTIYF | TGTGCTAGTGGTTTCGGAGGAGGCGGGCCTGGAAACACCATATATTTT
TRBJ1-1 | - | - | TRBV5-1 | CASSETTGNTEAFF | TGCGCCAGCAGCGAGACGACAGGGAACACTGAAGCTTTCTTT
TRBJ2-7 | TRBD1 | - | TRBV27 | CASSPEGDSYYEQYF | TGTGCCAGCAGCCCTGAGGGGGACAGCTATTACGAGCAGTACTTC
TRBJ2-5 | - | once | TRBV4-2 | CASSQVRGETQYF | TGTGCCAGCAGCCAAGTTCGGGGTGAGACCCAGTACTTC
TRBJ2-3 | TRBD2 | - | TRBV11-2 | CASSLEGGRTDTQYF | TGTGCCAGCAGCTTAGAGGGCGGGAGAACAGATACGCAGTATTTT
TRBJ1-4 | - | - | TRBV15 | CATSREDSGNEKLFF | TGTGCCACCAGCAGAGAGGACAGCGGTAATGAAAAACTGTTTTTT
TRBJ2-7 | - | - | TRBV7-6 | CASSLGDSSYEQYF | TGTGCCAGCAGCTTAGGTGACAGTTCCTACGAGCAGTACTTC
TRBJ2-3 | - | - | TRBV28 | CATLSSGAGFADTQYF | TGTGCCACCCTCTCCTCAGGGGCAGGATTCGCAGATACGCAGTATTTT
TRBJ2-1 | TRBD2 | - | TRBV7-8 | CASSPGLAGGNEQFF | TGTGCCAGCAGCCCTGGACTAGCGGGCGGAAATGAGCAGTTCTTC
TRBJ2-5 | - | - | TRBV30 | CAFGQGNQETQYF | TGTGCCTTCGGCCAGGGGAATCAAGAGACCCAGTACTTC
TRBJ2-1 | TRBD2 | - | TRBV19 | CASSETSRRLNEQFF | TGTGCCAGTAGTGAGACTAGCAGGAGGCTCAATGAGCAGTTCTTC
TRBJ1-5 | TRBD1 | - | TRBV27 | CASSRGQLSNQPQHF | TGTGCCAGCAGCCGGGGACAGCTTAGCAATCAGCCCCAGCATTTT
TRBJ1-4 | TRBD1 | - | TRBV29-1 | CSVVPITRGLTVEKLFF | TGCAGCGTTGTTCCCATCACCAGGGGGCTCACGGTGGAAAAACTGTTTTTT
TRBJ2-1 | TRBD2 | - | TRBV7-6 | CASSRRTSGIEPYNEQFF | TGTGCCAGCAGCCGACGGACTAGCGGGATTGAGCCGTACAATGAGCAGTTCTTC
TRBJ2-1 | TRBD2 | - | TRBV10-3 | CAISDGLANSYNEQFF | TGTGCCATCAGTGACGGACTAGCGAACTCCTACAATGAGCAGTTCTTC
TRBJ2-7 | - | - | TRBV5-1 | CASSLLNEQYF | TGCGCCAGCAGCTTGTTAAACGAGCAGTACTTC
TRBJ2-7 | TRBD1 | few | TRBV27 | CASSLDRGAWEQYF | TGTGCCAGCAGTTTGGACAGGGGCGCGTGGGAGCAGTACTTC
TRBJ1-5 | - | - | TRBV9 | CASSVAGIDNQPQHF | TGTGCCAGCAGCGTAGCGGGGATCGACAATCAGCCCCAGCATTTT
TRBJ1-6 | - | few | TRBV7-2 | CASRGGGSNSPLHF | TGTGCCAGCAGAGGAGGAGGCAGTAATTCACCCCTCCACTTT
TRBJ2-5 | TRBD1 | - | TRBV30 | CAWSPRDRQETQYF | TGTGCCTGGAGTCCCCGGGACAGACAAGAGACCCAGTACTTC
TRBJ2-3 | - | once | TRBV9 | CASSVIQKSVADTQYF | TGTGCCAGCAGCGTCATTCAGAAGAGCGTGGCAGATACGCAGTATTTT
TRBJ1-5 | TRBD1 | - | TRBV30 | CACETGHSNQPQHF | TGTGCCTGCGAGACAGGGCATAGCAATCAGCCCCAGCATTTT
TRBJ1-6 | TRBD1 | - | TRBV6-5 | CASSTGTAFNSPLHF | TGTGCCAGCAGCACAGGGACAGCCTTTAATTCACCCCTCCACTTT
TRBJ2-3 | - | - | TRBV5-1 | CASSLLSTSTDTQYF | TGCGCCAGCAGCTTGTTATCAACTAGCACAGATACGCAGTATTTT
TRBJ2-3 | TRBD2 | few | TRBV6-1 | CASSLQAGTSDTQYF | TGTGCCAGCAGCTTACAAGCGGGGACCTCAGATACGCAGTATTTT
TRBJ2-2 | TRBD1 | once | TRBV29-1 | CSARTGGLNTGELFF | TGCAGCGCCCGGACAGGCGGTCTCAACACCGGGGAGCTGTTTTTT
TRBJ2-7 | TRBD2 | - | TRBV7-9 | CASSLGRGAYEQYF | TGTGCCAGCAGCCTAGGACGGGGGGCCTACGAGCAGTACTTC
TRBJ2-7 | - | - | TRBV27 | CASSLTRLPTSYEQYF | TGTGCCAGCAGTTTAACCCGATTACCAACCTCCTACGAGCAGTACTTC
TRBJ2-2 | TRBD2 | few | TRBV7-9 | CASSSPGTSTGELFF | TGTGCCAGCAGCTCCCCCGGGACTAGTACCGGGGAGCTGTTTTTT
TRBJ1-2 | TRBD1 | - | TRBV6-5 | CASRTGGNYGYTF | TGTGCCAGCAGGACAGGGGGTAACTATGGCTACACCTTC
TRBJ1-2 | TRBD1 | - | TRBV15 | CATSRGEPGQRYGYTF | TGTGCCACCAGCAGAGGGGAACCGGGACAGAGGTATGGCTACACCTTC
TRBJ2-5 | - | - | TRBV7-9 | CASSRLSPRETQYF | TGTGCCAGCAGCCGTTTGTCCCCGCGGGAGACCCAGTACTTC
TRBJ2-2 | TRBD2 | - | TRBV7-9 | CASSTTSGHPSGTGELFF | TGTGCCAGCAGCACGACTAGCGGGCACCCTTCGGGCACCGGGGAGCTGTTTTTT
TRBJ2-7 | - | - | TRBV28 | CTSSFDSSYEQYF | TGTACCAGCAGTTTCGACAGCTCCTACGAGCAGTACTTC
TRBJ1-1 | - | - | TRBV4-2 | CASSRKTAGAEYF | TGTGCCAGCAGCCGGAAGACGGCGGGGGCGGAGTACTTT